These T cell receptor beta chains were read from a single sample in a study of T cell clones after liver transplantation. The data were produced by immunoSEQ multiplex PCR, yet TCRdb's version contains in-frame clones alone and is incomplete. The table includes roughly 80,000 clones, 75% to 90% detected once. The specimen comprised CD4+ T cells from blood, sampled at the 22-month timepoint. The source of these receptors is a human patient who received a liver transplant. Some T cells may be provided by the graft donor. CDR3s include the opening cysteine and the closing phenylalanine or tryptophan. Each record gives: D gene, clone size, V gene, J gene, CDR3 protein, CDR3 DNA. D genes are given only for firm matches. Clone size is shown for a subset of rows, as once, few, many or a class of expanded clone.

D gene: -
clone size: -
V gene: TRBV4-3
J gene: TRBJ1-5
CDR3 protein: CASSQVWGSNQPQHF
CDR3 DNA: TGCGCCAGCAGCCAAGTGTGGGGGAGCAATCAGCCCCAGCATTTT

D gene: -
clone size: -
V gene: TRBV4-3
J gene: TRBJ1-2
CDR3 protein: CASSQEYRAGTNYGYTF
CDR3 DNA: TGCGCCAGCAGCCAAGAGTATCGGGCGGGTACTAACTATGGCTACACCTTC

D gene: -
clone size: -
V gene: TRBV10-3
J gene: TRBJ2-1
CDR3 protein: CAISEAMGLKAWGADYNEQFF
CDR3 DNA: TGTGCCATCAGTGAGGCGATGGGGCTAAAAGCCTGGGGGGCCGATTACAATGAGCAGTTCTTC

D gene: -
clone size: few
V gene: TRBV5-5
J gene: TRBJ2-5
CDR3 protein: CASSPGQNQETQYF
CDR3 DNA: TGTGCCAGCAGCCCCGGACAGAACCAAGAGACCCAGTACTTC

D gene: -
clone size: once
V gene: TRBV5-1
J gene: TRBJ2-3
CDR3 protein: CASTRALTGRTDTQYF
CDR3 DNA: TGCGCCAGCACCCGCGCGTTAACAGGACGCACAGATACGCAGTATTTT

D gene: TRBD1
clone size: -
V gene: TRBV15
J gene: TRBJ1-4
CDR3 protein: CATSRDGTGGDKLFF
CDR3 DNA: TGTGCCACCAGCAGAGATGGGACAGGGGGTGACAAACTGTTTTTT

D gene: TRBD1
clone size: few
V gene: TRBV7-9
J gene: TRBJ1-2
CDR3 protein: CASSLTDRGYGYTF
CDR3 DNA: TGTGCCAGCAGCTTAACGGACAGGGGCTATGGCTACACCTTC

D gene: -
clone size: -
V gene: TRBV6-5
J gene: TRBJ1-3
CDR3 protein: CASSRTGGNTIYF
CDR3 DNA: TGTGCCAGCAGCCGGACGGGTGGAAACACCATATATTTT

D gene: -
clone size: -
V gene: TRBV5-1
J gene: TRBJ1-1
CDR3 protein: CASSLDSEDTEAFF
CDR3 DNA: TGCGCCAGCAGCTTGGACTCGGAGGACACTGAAGCTTTCTTT

D gene: TRBD2
clone size: -
V gene: TRBV7-9
J gene: TRBJ2-5
CDR3 protein: CASSPRGEETQYF
CDR3 DNA: TGTGCCAGCAGTCCTCGGGGGGAGGAGACCCAGTACTTC

D gene: -
clone size: -
V gene: TRBV6-1
J gene: TRBJ2-3
CDR3 protein: CASSGGRGDVTDTQYF
CDR3 DNA: TGTGCCAGCAGTGGTGGCCGGGGTGATGTCACAGATACGCAGTATTTT

D gene: TRBD1
clone size: -
V gene: TRBV4-3
J gene: TRBJ1-1
CDR3 protein: CASSQDQNRGEAFF
CDR3 DNA: TGCGCCAGCAGCCAAGATCAGAACAGGGGTGAAGCTTTCTTT

D gene: -
clone size: few
V gene: TRBV5-1
J gene: TRBJ2-3
CDR3 protein: CASSLAGINTDTQYF
CDR3 DNA: TGCGCCAGCAGCTTGGCAGGTATTAACACAGATACGCAGTATTTT

D gene: -
clone size: -
V gene: TRBV5-6
J gene: TRBJ1-1
CDR3 protein: CASSDRGEAFF
CDR3 DNA: TGTGCCAGCAGCGACCGGGGAGAAGCTTTCTTT

D gene: -
clone size: -
V gene: TRBV28
J gene: TRBJ2-5
CDR3 protein: CASSLKETQYF
CDR3 DNA: TGTGCCAGCAGTTTAAAAGAGACCCAGTACTTC

D gene: -
clone size: -
V gene: TRBV5-4
J gene: TRBJ2-5
CDR3 protein: CASSLHAGAEETQYF
CDR3 DNA: TGTGCCAGCAGCTTGCATGCAGGGGCAGAAGAGACCCAGTACTTC

D gene: TRBD1
clone size: -
V gene: TRBV2
J gene: TRBJ2-6
CDR3 protein: CASSGGQGSVLTF
CDR3 DNA: TGTGCCAGCAGCGGAGGACAGGGAAGCGTCCTGACTTTC

D gene: -
clone size: -
V gene: TRBV18
J gene: TRBJ1-1
CDR3 protein: CASSPRDGFEAFF
CDR3 DNA: TGTGCCAGCTCACCAAGGGACGGATTCGAAGCTTTCTTT

D gene: -
clone size: -
V gene: TRBV7-9
J gene: TRBJ1-2
CDR3 protein: CASRDAGPLGYTF
CDR3 DNA: TGTGCCAGCAGGGACGCCGGGCCCCTAGGCTACACCTTC

D gene: TRBD2
clone size: -
V gene: TRBV6-5
J gene: TRBJ2-4
CDR3 protein: CARGLAGSTKNIQYF
CDR3 DNA: TGTGCCAGGGGACTAGCGGGATCGACCAAAAACATTCAGTACTTC

D gene: -
clone size: once
V gene: TRBV5-1
J gene: TRBJ1-5
CDR3 protein: CASSLEAGGNQPQHF
CDR3 DNA: TGCGCCAGCAGCTTGGAGGCAGGGGGCAATCAGCCCCAGCATTTT

D gene: -
clone size: -
V gene: TRBV5-1
J gene: TRBJ2-2
CDR3 protein: CASSHPTGELFF
CDR3 DNA: TGCGCCAGCAGCCACCCGACCGGGGAGCTGTTTTTT

D gene: TRBD1
clone size: -
V gene: TRBV7-2
J gene: TRBJ1-1
CDR3 protein: CASSLFQGVHTEAFF
CDR3 DNA: TGTGCCAGCAGCTTATTCCAGGGGGTACACACTGAAGCTTTCTTT

D gene: -
clone size: -
V gene: TRBV25-1
J gene: TRBJ2-1
CDR3 protein: CASSGLLVTAVNEQFF
CDR3 DNA: TGTGCCAGCAGTGGCCTATTAGTGACCGCGGTCAATGAGCAGTTCTTC

D gene: TRBD1
clone size: -
V gene: TRBV7-9
J gene: TRBJ1-2
CDR3 protein: CASSLVGTAGYTF
CDR3 DNA: TGTGCCAGCAGCTTAGTTGGGACAGCTGGCTACACCTTC